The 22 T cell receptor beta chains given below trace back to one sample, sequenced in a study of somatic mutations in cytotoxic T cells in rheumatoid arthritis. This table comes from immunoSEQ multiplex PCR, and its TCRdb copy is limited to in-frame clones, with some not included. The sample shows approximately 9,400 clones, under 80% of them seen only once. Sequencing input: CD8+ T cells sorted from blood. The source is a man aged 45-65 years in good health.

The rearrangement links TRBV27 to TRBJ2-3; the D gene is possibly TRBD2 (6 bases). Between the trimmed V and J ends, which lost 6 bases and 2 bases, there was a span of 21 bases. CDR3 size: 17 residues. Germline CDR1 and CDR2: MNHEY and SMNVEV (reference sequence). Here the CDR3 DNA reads TGTGCCAGCAGCTATAATTCGTTCCTAGCGAACACAGATACGCAGTATTTT. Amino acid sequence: CASSYNSFLANTDTQYF.

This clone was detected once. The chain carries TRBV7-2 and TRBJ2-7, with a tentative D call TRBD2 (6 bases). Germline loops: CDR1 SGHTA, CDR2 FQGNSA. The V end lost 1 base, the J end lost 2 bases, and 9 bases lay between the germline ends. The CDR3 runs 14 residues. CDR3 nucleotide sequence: TGTGCCAGCAGCTTAGGTGGGGGGACCTACGAGCAGTACTTC. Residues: CASSLGGGTYEQYF. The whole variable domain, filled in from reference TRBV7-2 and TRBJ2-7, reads GAGVSQSPSNKVTEKGKDVELRCDPISGHTALYWYRQSLGQGLEFLIYFQGNSAPDKSGLPSDRFSAERTGGSVSTLTIQRTQQEDSAVYLCASSLGGGTYEQYFGPGTRLTVT.

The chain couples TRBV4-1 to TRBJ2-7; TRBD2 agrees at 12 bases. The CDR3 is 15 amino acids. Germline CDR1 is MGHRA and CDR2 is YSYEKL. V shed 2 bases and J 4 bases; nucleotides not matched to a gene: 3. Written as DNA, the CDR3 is TGCGCCAGCAGCCAACTAGCGGGGGGGCGGTACGAGCAGTACTTC. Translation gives CASSQLAGGRYEQYF.

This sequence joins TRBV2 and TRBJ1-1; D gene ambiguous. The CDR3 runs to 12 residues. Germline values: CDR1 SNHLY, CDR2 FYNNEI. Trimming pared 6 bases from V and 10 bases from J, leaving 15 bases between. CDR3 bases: TGTGCCAGCAGAAACCCCGAGGAGGCAGCTTTCTTT. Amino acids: CASRNPEEAAFF.

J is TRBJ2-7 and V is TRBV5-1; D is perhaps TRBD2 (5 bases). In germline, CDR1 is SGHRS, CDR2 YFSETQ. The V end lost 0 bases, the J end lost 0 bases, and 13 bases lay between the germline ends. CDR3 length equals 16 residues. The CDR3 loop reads CASSLVGRVSSYEQYF. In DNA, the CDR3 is TGCGCCAGCAGCTTGGTCGGGCGGGTTAGCTCCTACGAGCAGTACTTC.

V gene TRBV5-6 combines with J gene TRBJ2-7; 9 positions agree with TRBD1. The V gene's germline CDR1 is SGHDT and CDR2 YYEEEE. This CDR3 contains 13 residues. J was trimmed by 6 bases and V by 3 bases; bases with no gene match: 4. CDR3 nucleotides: TGTGCCAGCAGCTCGGGGACAGGGTTCGAGCAGTACTTC. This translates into CASSSGTGFEQYF.

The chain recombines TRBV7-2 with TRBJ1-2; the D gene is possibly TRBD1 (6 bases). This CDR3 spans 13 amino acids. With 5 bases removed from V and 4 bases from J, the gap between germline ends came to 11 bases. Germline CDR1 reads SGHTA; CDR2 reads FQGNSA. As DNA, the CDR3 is TGTGCCAGCAGCCATGGACAGTTCTATGGCTACACCTTC. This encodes CASSHGQFYGYTF.

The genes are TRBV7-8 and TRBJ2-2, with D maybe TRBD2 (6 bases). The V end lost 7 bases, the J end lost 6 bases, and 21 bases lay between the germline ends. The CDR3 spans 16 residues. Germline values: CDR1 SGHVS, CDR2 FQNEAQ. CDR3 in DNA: TGTGCCAGCAACCTCCTGGACGGAGGAGGGGCCGGGGAGCTGTTTTTT. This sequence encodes CASNLLDGGGAGELFF.

Written as DNA, the CDR3 is TGTGCCAGCAGCGCGCACAGGGTCGGCGATCAGCCCCAGCATTTT. The encoded protein is CASSAHRVGDQPQHF. The chain has TRBV7-2 and TRBJ1-5; D is possibly TRBD1 (6 bases). V dropped 5 bases and J dropped 5 bases, with 16 bases sitting between them. Germline CDR1 and CDR2: SGHTA and FQGNSA. The CDR3 consists of 15 residues.

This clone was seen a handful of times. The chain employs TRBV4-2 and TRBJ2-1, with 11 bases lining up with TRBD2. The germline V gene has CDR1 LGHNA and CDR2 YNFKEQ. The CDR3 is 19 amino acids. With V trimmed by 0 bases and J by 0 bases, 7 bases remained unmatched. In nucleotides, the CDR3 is TGTGCCAGCAGCCAAGAAGATCTAGCGGGAGGCTCCTCCTACAATGAGCAGTTCTTC. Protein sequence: CASSQEDLAGGSSYNEQFF.

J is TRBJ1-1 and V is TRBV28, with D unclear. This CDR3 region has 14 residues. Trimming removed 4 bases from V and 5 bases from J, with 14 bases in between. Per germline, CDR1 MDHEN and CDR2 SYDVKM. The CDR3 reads CASSSSKRRTEAFF. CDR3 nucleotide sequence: TGTGCCAGCAGTTCCTCGAAACGCAGAACTGAAGCTTTCTTT.

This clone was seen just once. CDR3 sequence reads: CASSVAGRTNEKLFF. DNA for the CDR3: TGTGCCAGCAGCGTAGCGGGGAGAACTAATGAAAAACTGTTTTTT. The chain is built from TRBV9 and TRBJ1-4, with D unresolved. Germline CDR1 SGDLS, CDR2 YYNGEE. The CDR3 extends over 15 amino acids. Trimming removed 0 bases from V and 1 base from J, with 7 bases in between.

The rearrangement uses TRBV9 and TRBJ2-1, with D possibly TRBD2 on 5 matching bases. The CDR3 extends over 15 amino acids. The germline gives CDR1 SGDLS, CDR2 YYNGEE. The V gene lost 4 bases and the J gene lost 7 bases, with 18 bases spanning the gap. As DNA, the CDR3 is TGTGCCAGCAGCCCACAACCAGACTCGGGAAATGAGCAGTTCTTC. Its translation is CASSPQPDSGNEQFF.

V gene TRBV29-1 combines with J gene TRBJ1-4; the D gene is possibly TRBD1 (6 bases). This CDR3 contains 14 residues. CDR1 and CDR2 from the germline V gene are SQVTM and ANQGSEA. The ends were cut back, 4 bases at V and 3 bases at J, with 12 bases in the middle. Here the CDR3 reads CSVVSGHSNEKLFF. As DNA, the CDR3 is TGCAGCGTTGTGTCGGGACATTCTAATGAAAAACTGTTTTTT.

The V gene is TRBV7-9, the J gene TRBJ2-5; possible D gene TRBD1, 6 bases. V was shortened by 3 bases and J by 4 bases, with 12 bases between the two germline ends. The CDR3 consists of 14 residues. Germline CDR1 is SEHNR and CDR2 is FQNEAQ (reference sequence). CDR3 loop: CASSFTDRRETQYF. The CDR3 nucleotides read TGTGCCAGCAGCTTCACGGACAGAAGAGAGACCCAGTACTTC.

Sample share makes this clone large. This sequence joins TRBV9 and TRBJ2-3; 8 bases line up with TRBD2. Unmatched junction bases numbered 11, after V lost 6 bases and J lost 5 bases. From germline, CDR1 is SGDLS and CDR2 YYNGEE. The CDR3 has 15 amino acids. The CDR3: CASTPGWAGGDTQYF. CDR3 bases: TGTGCCAGCACCCCAGGATGGGCGGGAGGAGATACGCAGTATTTT.

Here the CDR3 reads CATSGPRGGYTF. As DNA, the CDR3 is TGTGCCACCAGCGGCCCCCGAGGTGGCTACACCTTC. V usage is TRBV15 and J usage is TRBJ1-2, with D hard to call. From germline, CDR1 is LNHNV and CDR2 YYDKDF (reference sequence). CDR3 length equals 12 residues. Trimming removed 5 bases at V and 7 bases at J, with 11 bases between.

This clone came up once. DNA of the CDR3: TGCGCCAGCAGCTTCAGAACCGGGGAGCTGTTTTTT. Translated, it gives CASSFRTGELFF. This sequence joins TRBV5-1 and TRBJ2-2, with D unresolved. The germline gives CDR1 SGHRS, CDR2 YFSETQ. CDR3 length equals 12 residues. V shed 2 bases and J shed 5 bases, with 4 bases lying between them.

CDR3 bases: TGTGCCAGCAGCTTAGTTCAGGGAGGGGAGACCCAGTACTTC. It specifies CASSLVQGGETQYF. This chain uses TRBV7-7 with TRBJ2-5, with 7 nucleotides matching TRBD2. Germline-derived CDR1 and CDR2 are SSHAT and FNYEAQ (reference sequence). Unmatched junction bases numbered 4, after V lost 1 base and J lost 5 bases. The CDR3 is 14 residues long.

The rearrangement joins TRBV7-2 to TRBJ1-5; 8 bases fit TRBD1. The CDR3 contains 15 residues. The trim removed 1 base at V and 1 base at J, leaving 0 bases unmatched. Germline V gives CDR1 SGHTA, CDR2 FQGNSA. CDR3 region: CASSLGQGSNQPQHF. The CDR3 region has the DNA TGTGCCAGCAGCTTAGGACAGGGGAGCAATCAGCCCCAGCATTTT.

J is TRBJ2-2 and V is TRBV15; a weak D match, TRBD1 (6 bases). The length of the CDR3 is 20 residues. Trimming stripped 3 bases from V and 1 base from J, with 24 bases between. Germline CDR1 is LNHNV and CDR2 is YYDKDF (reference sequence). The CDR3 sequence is CATSSFWTANIIRNTGELFF. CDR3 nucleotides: TGTGCCACCAGCAGTTTCTGGACAGCAAATATAATCCGGAACACCGGGGAGCTGTTTTTT. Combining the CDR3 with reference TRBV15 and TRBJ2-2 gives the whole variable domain DAMVIQNPRYQVTQFGKPVTLSCSQTLNHNVMYWYQQKSSQAPKLLFHYYDKDFNNEADTPDNFQSRRPNTSFCFLDIRSPGLGDTAMYLCATSSFWTANIIRNTGELFFGEGSRLTVL.

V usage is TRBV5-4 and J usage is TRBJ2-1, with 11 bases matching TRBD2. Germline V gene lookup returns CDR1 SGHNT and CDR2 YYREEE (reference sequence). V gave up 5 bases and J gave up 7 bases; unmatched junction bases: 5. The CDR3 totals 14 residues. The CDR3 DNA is TGTGCCAGCAGTATAGCGGGGGGGCCAAATGAGCAGTTCTTC. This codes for CASSIAGGPNEQFF.